This TCR beta chain came from a study of blood T cell repertoires in COVID-19. Two negative PCRs, clearance, or symptom resolution were required of recovered Cohort 3 donors. Produced via immunoSEQ multiplex PCR; TCRdb's table is partial and in-frame only. Of under 500,000 clones detected, 75% to 90% appear once; the ten largest clones hold around 1.1%. The CDR3 sequence is 16 residues long. The TCR originated in a man younger than 45 who had recovered from COVID-19. Sequencing was carried out using PBMCs or T cells enriched from blood (not recorded which). The J gene is TRBJ2-7, the V gene TRBV21-1; the table gives TRBD2 as D, unverified against the DNA. TRBV21-1 is designated a pseudogene. CDR3 amino acids: CASKRPGGAPMREQYF. The CDR3, as DNA: TGTGCCAGCAAACGTCCGGGGGGGGCCCCTATGAGAGAGCAGTACTTC.